This is a list of T cell receptor beta chains from one sample in a study of blood T cell repertoires in COVID-19. The table came from immunoSEQ multiplex PCR; TCRdb's copy has only in-frame clones and leaves some out. In the table there are 150,000 to 200,000 clones, 80% to 90% of which are singletons. The sample comprised peripheral blood. The receptors were gathered from a man aged 55-75 years with acute or convalescent COVID-19. CDR3s include the opening cysteine and the closing phenylalanine or tryptophan. Some rows mark clone size as missing; the rest say once, few, many or name a class of expanded clone.

V gene | clone size | CDR3 protein
TRBV24-1 | few | CATSGGTANQPQHF
TRBV7-2 | few | CASSLAGGKVYGYTF
TRBV6-2/TRBV6-3 | few | CASSYSASGRLEQYF
TRBV15 | NA | CATSRDRGLAGALDYEQYF
TRBV6-4 | NA | CASSDCVCVIETQYF
TRBV3-1/TRBV3-2 | NA | CASSRADRGGGYTF
TRBV19 | NA | CATGDRGLGYTF
TRBV10-3 | NA | CAISIQGASTEAFF
TRBV7-9 | NA | CASSLEAGGTYEQYF
TRBV18 | NA | CASSPPSGGTYNEQFF
TRBV28 | NA | CASSLPGQGEKLFF
TRBV27 | NA | CASSSGYPSTEAFF
TRBV29-1 | NA | CSVEATRGRDEQFF
TRBV2 | NA | CASRVQGPYGYTF
TRBV29-1 | NA | CSVTGTGGMKGYGYTF
TRBV3-1/TRBV3-2 | NA | CASKYGTGSDQPQHF
TRBV5-1 | NA | CASSLEQPNTEAFF
TRBV18 | NA | CASSPTSNGEQFF
TRBV7-3 | NA | CASGRGGSEKLFF
TRBV7-2 | many | CASSSMAGGRGEQFF
TRBV6-5 | NA | CASSYDSGASNNEQFF
TRBV27 | NA | CASSSATRTSSYNEQFF
TRBV5-1 | NA | CASSLRWTDLYNSPLHF
TRBV6-5 | NA | CASSLDSYQPQHF
TRBV5-1 | NA | CASSLLASDTQYF
TRBV4-1 | once | CASSQVPGENSPLHF